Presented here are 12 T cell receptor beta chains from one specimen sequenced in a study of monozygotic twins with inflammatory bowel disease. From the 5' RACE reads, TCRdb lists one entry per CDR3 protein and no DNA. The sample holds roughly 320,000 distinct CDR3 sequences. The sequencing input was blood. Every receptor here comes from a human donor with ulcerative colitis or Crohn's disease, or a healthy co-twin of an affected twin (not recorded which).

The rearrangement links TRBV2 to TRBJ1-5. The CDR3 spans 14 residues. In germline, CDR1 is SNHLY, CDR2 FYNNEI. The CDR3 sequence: CASSEVYGDQPQHF.

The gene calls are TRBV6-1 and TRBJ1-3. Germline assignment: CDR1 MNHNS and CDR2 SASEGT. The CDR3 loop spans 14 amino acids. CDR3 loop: CASWPLSSGNTIYF.

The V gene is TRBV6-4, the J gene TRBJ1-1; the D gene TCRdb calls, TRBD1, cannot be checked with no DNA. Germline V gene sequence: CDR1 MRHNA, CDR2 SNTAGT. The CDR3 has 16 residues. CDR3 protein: CASSDQSLGPNTEAFF.

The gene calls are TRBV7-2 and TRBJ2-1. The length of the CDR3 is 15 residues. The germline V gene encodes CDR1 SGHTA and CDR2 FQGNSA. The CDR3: CASSLRGVGYNEQFF.

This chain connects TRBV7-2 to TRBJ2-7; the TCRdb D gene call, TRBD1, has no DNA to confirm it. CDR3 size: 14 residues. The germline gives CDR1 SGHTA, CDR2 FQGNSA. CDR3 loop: CASSRQVGRYEQYF.

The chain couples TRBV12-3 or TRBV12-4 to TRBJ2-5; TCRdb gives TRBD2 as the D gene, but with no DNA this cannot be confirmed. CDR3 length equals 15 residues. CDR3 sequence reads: CASSSLRGGKETQYF.

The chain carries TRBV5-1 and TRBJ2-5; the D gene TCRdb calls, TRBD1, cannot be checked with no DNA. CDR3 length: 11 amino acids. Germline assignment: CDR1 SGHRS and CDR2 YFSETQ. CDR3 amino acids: CASGPGETQYF.

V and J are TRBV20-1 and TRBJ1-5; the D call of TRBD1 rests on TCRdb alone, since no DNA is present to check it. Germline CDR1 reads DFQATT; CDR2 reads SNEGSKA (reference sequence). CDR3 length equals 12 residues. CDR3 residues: CSVDRENQPQHF.

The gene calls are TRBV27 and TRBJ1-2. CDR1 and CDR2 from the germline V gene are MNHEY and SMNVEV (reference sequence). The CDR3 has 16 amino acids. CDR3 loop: CASSPTRKGPNYGYTF.

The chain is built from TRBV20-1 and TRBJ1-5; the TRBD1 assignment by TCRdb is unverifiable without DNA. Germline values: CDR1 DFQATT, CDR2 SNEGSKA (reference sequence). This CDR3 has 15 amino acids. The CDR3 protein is CSARWTVNSNQPQHF.

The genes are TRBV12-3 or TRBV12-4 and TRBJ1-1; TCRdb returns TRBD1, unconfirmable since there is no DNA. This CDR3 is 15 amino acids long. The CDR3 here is CASSGQGVLYTEAFF.

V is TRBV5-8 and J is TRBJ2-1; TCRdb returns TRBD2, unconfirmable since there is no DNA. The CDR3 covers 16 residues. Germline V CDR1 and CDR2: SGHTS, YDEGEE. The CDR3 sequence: CASSSGLAGTSDEQFF. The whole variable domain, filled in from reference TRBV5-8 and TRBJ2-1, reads EAGVTQSPTHLIKTRGQQATLRCSPISGHTSVYWYQQALGLGLQFLLWYDEGEERNRGNFPPRFSGRQFPNYSSELNVNALELEDSALYLCASSSGLAGTSDEQFFGPGTRLTVL.